A single sample is the source of the 20 T cell receptor beta chains below, sequenced in a study of T cells in Graves' hyperthyroidism and ophthalmopathy (dated by TCRdb to between 2017 and 2020). Receptors were amplified or captured by multiplex PCR. The sample was run on an Illumina HiSeq 2000. The TCR beta CDR3 regions were amplified from RNA transcripts. The TCR CDR3 was subjected to a first round of RT-PCR using the HTBI primer set and the Qiagen OneStep RT-PCR kit. The public sequencing data were trimmed at Q25 with fastp and processed into clonotypes with MiXCR by TCRdb, which kept only in-frame beta chains. Entries that share a CDR3 protein sequence are merged under the most common genes and DNA. The sample records more than 100,000 distinct CDR3 sequences, 40% to 50% of which are singletons. Approximately 25% of the sample goes to the ten largest clones. The sample taken for sequencing was blood. The receptors were gathered from a man aged 35 to 55 with Graves' hyperthyroidism.

The chain uses TRBV7-9 and TRBJ1-4, with a possible D match to TRBD1 (5 bases). The CDR3 is 19 amino acids. V was pared by 1 base and J by 4 bases, with 22 bases between. Germline CDR1 and CDR2: SEHNR and FQNEAQ (reference sequence). The CDR3 DNA reads TGTGCCAGCAGCTTAGGGATGGGACCCACCGGGGAGCTTAATGAAAAACTGTTTTTT. This translates into CASSLGMGPTGELNEKLFF.

A single count supports this clonotype. A much bigger clone sits one base away, suggesting this may be a read error. The chain employs TRBV6-5 and TRBJ1-4, with D possibly matching TRBD1 (6 bases). This CDR3 has 16 residues. From germline, CDR1 is MNHEY and CDR2 SVGAGI. CDR3 in DNA: TGTGCCATCAGTTACTTCAGGGGAAGGCCTAATGAAAAACTGTTTTTT. Protein: CAISYFRGRPNEKLFF.

The table lists this clonotype with many counts. The CDR3 protein is CASSLLAGRTDTQYF. The CDR3, as DNA: TGTGCCAGCAGCCTACTAGCGGGAAGGACAGATACGCAGTATTTT. The V call is TRBV7-3, the J call TRBJ2-3; 10 bases agree with TRBD2. The germline gives CDR1 SGHTA, CDR2 FQGTGA. This CDR3 has 15 residues. Trimming cost V 5 bases and J 3 bases; bases outside gene matches: 5.

At least ten counts were recorded for this clonotype. V gene TRBV2 combines with J gene TRBJ2-7, with D unclear. The V gene's germline CDR1 is SNHLY and CDR2 FYNNEI. Trimming shortened V by 5 bases and J by 0 bases, and 8 bases separated the two germline ends. There are 13 residues in the CDR3. The CDR3 sequence: CASSFDYSYEQYF. The CDR3 nucleotides read TGTGCCAGCAGTTTTGATTACTCCTACGAGCAGTACTTC.

V usage is TRBV24-1 and J usage is TRBJ2-7; D is undetermined. V was clipped by 4 bases and J by 6 bases, with 9 bases between them. Germline CDR1 is KGHDR and CDR2 is SFDVKD. CDR3 length: 12 residues. For the CDR3, the DNA is TGTGCCACCAGTGAATCGGAAGGCGAGCAGTACTTC. It codes for CATSESEGEQYF.

The gene calls are TRBV19 and TRBJ2-2; D uncertain. V was shortened by 9 bases and J by 0 bases, with 11 bases between the two germline ends. This CDR3 comprises 14 residues. The germline CDR1 and CDR2 sequences are LNHDA and SQIVND (reference sequence). CDR3 amino acids: CASSDVANTGELFF. CDR3 nucleotide sequence: TGTGCCAGCTCGGATGTGGCGAACACCGGGGAGCTGTTTTTT.

This clonotype was picked up many times. The V gene is TRBV6-4, the J gene TRBJ2-3; TRBD2 matches 7 bases. The germline V gene encodes CDR1 MRHNA and CDR2 SNTAGT. V lost 4 bases, J lost 0 bases, and 4 bases stayed unmatched. The CDR3 consists of 15 residues. The CDR3 is CASSAEAGSTDTQYF. CDR3 sequence (DNA): TGTGCCAGCAGTGCCGAAGCGGGGAGCACAGATACGCAGTATTTT.

Notes on this clonotype: A much larger clone differs by one base, so this may be a read error. The chain links TRBV5-4 to TRBJ2-3, with 8 bases matching TRBD2. Germline trimming cut 5 bases from V and 2 bases from J; bases unmatched to any gene: 4. The CDR3 totals 14 residues. Germline loops: CDR1 SGHNT, CDR2 YYREEE (reference sequence). CDR3 residues: CASRSGGLTDTQYF. CDR3 in DNA: TGTGCCAGCAGATCGGGAGGGCTCACAGATACGCAGTATTTT.

As concerns this clonotype: No conserved phenylalanine or tryptophan ends this CDR3, so it is likely a read error. V gene TRBV2 combines with J gene TRBJ2-1; D possibly corresponds to TRBD2 (6 bases). V was shortened by 10 bases and J by 6 bases, with 16 bases between the two germline ends. The germline V gene has CDR1 SNHLY and CDR2 FYNNEI. CDR3 size: 13 residues. CDR3 in amino acids: CAIEGLERNEQFV. DNA of the CDR3: TGTGCCATCGAGGGACTCGAACGCAATGAGCAGTTCGTC.

This sequence joins TRBV7-8 and TRBJ1-5; weak D call: TRBD1 (5 bases). The CDR3 length is 13 residues. Between the trimmed V and J ends, which lost 8 bases and 1 base, there was a span of 9 bases. Germline V lookup: CDR1 SGHVS, CDR2 FQNEAQ. This chain's CDR3 is CASVRDSNQPQHF. The CDR3, as DNA: TGTGCCAGCGTGAGGGACAGCAATCAGCCCCAGCATTTT.

This clonotype was observed at least ten times. The chain has TRBV5-1 and TRBJ2-2; 8 bases agree with TRBD2. Trimming took 0 bases from V and 7 from J; bases not matched to a gene: 2. The CDR3 is 14 residues long. Per the germline V gene, CDR1 is SGHRS and CDR2 is YFSETQ. The CDR3 DNA follows: TGCGCCAGCAGCTTGGGACTAGCGATCGGGGAGCTGTTTTTT. This sequence encodes CASSLGLAIGELFF. Using reference TRBV5-1 and TRBJ2-2 for the parts outside the CDR3, the full variable domain is KAGVTQTPRYLIKTRGQQVTLSCSPISGHRSVSWYQQTPGQGLQFLFEYFSETQRNKGNFPGRFSGRQFSNSRSEMNVSTLELGDSALYLCASSLGLAIGELFFGEGSRLTVL.

This clonotype was detected only a few times. V gene TRBV30 combines with J gene TRBJ1-2; D is ambiguous. V was pared by 7 bases and J by 1 base, with 19 bases between. Germline V CDR1 and CDR2: GTSNPN, SVGIG (reference sequence). The CDR3 length is 15 residues. CDR3 protein: CAFHRGGTLNYGYTF. The CDR3 DNA reads TGTGCCTTCCACCGGGGAGGCACACTTAACTATGGCTACACCTTC.

This clonotype came up many times. The chain uses TRBV7-9 and TRBJ2-5; 8 bases align to TRBD1. The CDR3 is 17 amino acids. Germline assignment: CDR1 SEHNR and CDR2 FQNEAQ (reference sequence). Losses at the gene ends were 4 bases for V and 2 bases for J; bases not matched to a gene: 12. The CDR3 nucleotides read TGTGCCAGCAGCTCCGGGACAGGTCAACGGCAGCAAGAGACCCAGTACTTC. It is translated as CASSSGTGQRQQETQYF.

This sequence joins TRBV28 and TRBJ2-2; 8 positions agree with TRBD1. This CDR3 has 16 residues. From germline, CDR1 is MDHEN and CDR2 SYDVKM. Trimming took 2 bases from V and 2 from J; bases not matched to a gene: 4. CDR3 residues: CASSLAGGGNTGELFF. The DNA for the CDR3 is TGTGCCAGCAGTTTAGCAGGGGGCGGTAACACCGGGGAGCTGTTTTTT.

This clonotype came up a few times. The chain joins TRBV6-1 to TRBJ1-3; D possibly corresponds to TRBD1 (6 bases). Trimming stripped 8 bases from V and 4 bases from J, with 21 bases between. Germline CDR1 is MNHNS and CDR2 is SASEGT. The CDR3 is 16 amino acids. CDR3 DNA: TGTGCCAGCTCCTTGACCGGGACAAAGGCAGGAAACACCATATATTTT. This translates into CASSLTGTKAGNTIYF.

This clonotype was counted many times. The chain is built from TRBV12-3 or TRBV12-4 and TRBJ2-1, with TRBD2 matching 7 bases. The CDR3 totals 15 residues. J lost 6 bases, V lost 3 bases, and 8 bases had no gene match. The CDR3 region has the DNA TGTGCCAGCAGTTTTGAGGGAGGGCCCTTCAATGAGCAGTTCTTC. Protein: CASSFEGGPFNEQFF.

This chain connects TRBV24-1 to TRBJ2-2, with TRBD2 identical over 9 bases. Per the germline V gene, CDR1 is KGHDR and CDR2 is SFDVKD. The CDR3 runs to 16 residues. The V and J ends lost 4 bases and 6 bases, in that order; junction bases with no gene match: 8. DNA of the CDR3: TGTGCCACCAGTGACCCTATAGCGGGAGTTCCCGGGGAGCTGTTTTTT. Residues: CATSDPIAGVPGELFF.

This clonotype has just a few counts. The chain employs TRBV18 and TRBJ1-2; D not resolved. CDR3 length: 14 residues. Trimming stripped 0 bases from V and 9 bases from J, with 14 bases between. Germline V lookup: CDR1 KGHSH, CDR2 LQKENI. CDR3 region: CASSPPGVVSSYTF. In DNA, the CDR3 is TGTGCCAGCTCACCACCGGGCGTGGTGTCGAGCTACACCTTC.

This clonotype was picked up a small number of times. The chain joins TRBV12-3 or TRBV12-4 to TRBJ2-2; 9 bases fit TRBD2. The CDR3 is made up of 15 amino acids. The J segment lost 7 bases and the V segment lost 6 bases, leaving 9 bases of the junction unmatched. This chain's CDR3 is CASRSGGREGGELFF. DNA for the CDR3: TGTGCCAGCAGGTCGGGCGGGAGGGAGGGCGGGGAGCTGTTTTTT.

This clonotype showed up many times. The genes are TRBV19 and TRBJ1-1; D gene ambiguous. The V and J ends lost 6 bases and 0 bases respectively, with 14 bases between them. The CDR3 spans 15 residues. CDR1 LNHDA and CDR2 SQIVND come from the germline V gene (reference sequence). The CDR3 loop reads CASRLQAAMNTEAFF. The CDR3, as DNA: TGTGCCAGTAGACTCCAGGCGGCTATGAACACTGAAGCTTTCTTT.